Below are 30 T cell receptor beta chains sequenced from a single sample in a study of blood T cell repertoires in COVID-19. Clones were sequenced by immunoSEQ multiplex PCR, and TCRdb holds only the in-frame ones, with some missing. The data hold roughly 190,000 clones, with about 86% observed a single time. The sequenced sample consisted of peripheral blood. Receptors were obtained from a man aged 50-59 years with active or convalescent COVID-19.

The gene calls are TRBV28 and TRBJ1-4, with D possibly being TRBD1 (5 bases). Germline loops: CDR1 MDHEN, CDR2 SYDVKM. The length of the CDR3 is 14 residues. V shed 10 bases and J shed 2 bases, with 14 bases lying between them. The CDR3 nucleotides read TGTGCCATCTCCCCAGGGTTTACTAATGAAAAACTGTTTTTT. Its protein is CAISPGFTNEKLFF.

The chain carries TRBV7-2 and TRBJ1-2, with D maybe TRBD1 (5 bases). The ends were cut back, 3 bases at V and 5 bases at J, with 13 bases in the middle. CDR3 length equals 14 residues. Germline V gives CDR1 SGHTA, CDR2 FQGNSA. The CDR3 DNA sequence: TGTGCCAGCAGCTTGGGCGGGAGGGGATATGGCTACACCTTC. This gives the protein CASSLGGRGYGYTF.

V is TRBV7-3 and J is TRBJ2-6; TRBD1 is a possible D gene (5 bases). The CDR3 contains 14 residues. The germline V gene encodes CDR1 SGHTA and CDR2 FQGTGA. V was cut by 4 bases and J by 4 bases, with 8 bases left in between. The CDR3 sequence: CASSSGSGANVLTF. CDR3 in DNA: TGTGCCAGCAGCTCAGGGTCCGGGGCCAACGTCCTGACTTTC.

The chain uses TRBV11-2 and TRBJ1-5, with 8 positions matching TRBD1. This CDR3 has 14 amino acids. Germline trimming cut 4 bases from V and 5 bases from J; bases unmatched to any gene: 4. The germline CDR1 and CDR2 sequences are SGHAT and FQNNGV. The CDR3 reads CASSSGQAYQPQHF. The CDR3 DNA reads as TGTGCCAGCAGCTCGGGACAGGCCTATCAGCCCCAGCATTTT.

The V and J genes are TRBV9 and TRBJ2-2; TRBD2 might be the D (5 bases). The V end lost 4 bases, the J end lost 7 bases, and 17 bases lay between the germline ends. The germline gives CDR1 SGDLS, CDR2 YYNGEE. The CDR3 runs 15 residues. As DNA, the CDR3 is TGTGCCAGCAGCTCTCGGGGAGCTGAGAACGGGGAGCTGTTTTTT. Amino acids: CASSSRGAENGELFF.

This chain links TRBV6-4 with TRBJ2-2; TRBD2 matches 12 bases. CDR1 is MRHNA, CDR2 SNTAGT, per germline. The CDR3 runs to 17 residues. The V segment lost 4 bases and the J segment 2 bases; nucleotides outside the gene matches: 5. The CDR3: CASSVLAGGLNTGELFF. CDR3 DNA sequence: TGTGCCAGCAGTGTTCTAGCGGGAGGGCTAAACACCGGGGAGCTGTTTTTT.

The rearrangement joins TRBV3-1 (or the pseudogene TRBV3-2) to TRBJ2-1; TRBD2 agrees at 8 bases. Germline loops: CDR1 LGHDT, CDR2 YNNKEL (reference sequence). The V segment lost 6 bases and the J segment 5 bases; nucleotides outside the gene matches: 3. The CDR3 spans 13 residues. The CDR3 bases are TGTGCCAGCAGGACGGGAGGGGACAATGAGCAGTTCTTC. It translates to CASRTGGDNEQFF.

V usage is TRBV4-1 and J usage is TRBJ2-1, with D tentatively TRBD2 (6 bases). Deletions cut 4 bases from V and 8 bases from J, with 21 bases between. CDR1 is MGHRA and CDR2 is YSYEKL in the germline V gene. CDR3 length: 16 amino acids. The CDR3 reads CASSRGAGTELHEQFF. For the CDR3, the DNA is TGCGCCAGCAGCCGCGGAGCGGGCACGGAGTTGCATGAGCAGTTCTTC.

This rearrangement joins TRBV6-5 to TRBJ1-1; 7 bases fit TRBD1. Germline values: CDR1 MNHEY, CDR2 SVGAGI. CDR3 length: 15 residues. The V gene end was trimmed by 10 bases and the J gene end by 1 base; junction bases not matched to a gene: 12. The CDR3 bases are TGTGCCACCGCGTACCGGGACAGCTCGAACACTGAAGCTTTCTTT. It yields the protein CATAYRDSSNTEAFF.

The chain links TRBV27 to TRBJ1-5; 10 bases agree with TRBD1. The germline V gene encodes CDR1 MNHEY and CDR2 SMNVEV (reference sequence). V was clipped by 3 bases and J by 6 bases; unmatched bases: 8. The CDR3 is made up of 16 amino acids. The CDR3: CASSLQTGTGVQPQHF. Here the CDR3 DNA reads TGTGCCAGCAGTTTGCAAACCGGGACAGGGGTTCAGCCCCAGCATTTT.

The genes are TRBV6-1 and TRBJ1-6; D is unclear. Trimming took 0 bases from V and 9 from J, leaving 9 bases between them. The CDR3 has 14 amino acids. CDR1 MNHNS and CDR2 SASEGT come from the germline V gene. The CDR3 here is CASSEATGSSPLHF. CDR3 DNA: TGTGCCAGCAGTGAAGCAACGGGGAGTTCACCCCTCCACTTT.

The chain employs TRBV5-1 and TRBJ2-1; 9 bases are a match to TRBD2. J gave up 4 bases and V 6 bases, and 5 bases lay outside the gene matches. Per germline, CDR1 SGHRS and CDR2 YFSETQ. The CDR3 sequence is 14 residues long. CDR3 residues: CASTGTSKYNEQFF. As DNA, the CDR3 is TGCGCCAGCACGGGGACTAGCAAATACAATGAGCAGTTCTTC.

The J gene is TRBJ2-6, the V gene TRBV18, with D uncertain. Germline lookup yields CDR1 KGHSH and CDR2 LQKENI. CDR3 length: 15 residues. Deletions cut 3 bases from V and 0 bases from J, with 6 bases between. The CDR3 region is CASSPAVSGANVLTF. In DNA form, the CDR3 reads TGTGCCAGCTCACCGGCCGTCTCTGGGGCCAACGTCCTGACTTTC. The whole variable domain, remainder taken from reference TRBV18 and TRBJ2-6, is NAGVMQNPRHLVRRRGQEARLRCSPMKGHSHVYWYRQLPEEGLKFMVYLQKENIIDESGMPKERFSAEFPKEGPSILRIQQVVRGDSAAYFCASSPAVSGANVLTFGAGSRLTVL.

This chain joins TRBV10-3 and TRBJ2-1, with 10 positions matching TRBD2. V trimming: 10 bases; J trimming: 6 bases; junction bases outside the gene matches: 15. Germline V gene sequence: CDR1 ENHRY, CDR2 SYGVKD. The CDR3 is 16 residues long. The CDR3 bases are TGTGCCACCTCCGGGACTAGCGCCCGAGGTGGCAATGAGCAGTTCTTC. Translating gives CATSGTSARGGNEQFF.

V is TRBV28 and J is TRBJ2-5; D may be TRBD1 (5 bases). The CDR3 has 14 residues. Germline values: CDR1 MDHEN, CDR2 SYDVKM. Trimming took off 6 bases at V and 4 bases at J, with 15 bases between the two ends. CDR3 loop: CASSQRRGGETQYF. The CDR3 nucleotides read TGTGCCAGCAGCCAACGAAGGGGCGGAGAGACCCAGTACTTC.

V and J are TRBV5-6 and TRBJ2-3, with 8 positions matching TRBD1. J gave up 4 bases and V 3 bases, and 10 bases lay outside the gene matches. CDR3 size: 16 residues. Per the germline V gene, CDR1 is SGHDT and CDR2 is YYEEEE. CDR3 sequence: CASSSSGGARADTQYF. CDR3 DNA: TGTGCCAGCAGCTCATCAGGGGGCGCAAGGGCAGATACGCAGTATTTT.

This chain joins TRBV7-9 and TRBJ2-1; D is possibly TRBD2 (6 bases). Germline CDR1 reads SEHNR; CDR2 reads FQNEAQ (reference sequence). Trimming took off 2 bases at V and 5 bases at J, with 13 bases between the two ends. The CDR3 extends over 15 amino acids. The CDR3 here is CASSLRLAADNEQFF. The CDR3 coding sequence is TGTGCCAGCAGCTTAAGATTAGCGGCAGACAATGAGCAGTTCTTC.

Comment on this clone: This specimen includes other DNA sequences encoding the same CDR3. The chain couples TRBV7-3 to TRBJ2-2; 9 bases fit TRBD2. The ends lost 3 bases at V and 7 bases at J; junction bases unmatched: 9. Germline-derived CDR1 and CDR2 are SGHTA and FQGTGA. The CDR3 has 16 amino acids. The CDR3 DNA sequence: TGTGCCAGCAGCTTTGACCCCGCGGGAGGGGGCGGGGAGCTGTTTTTT. This encodes CASSFDPAGGGGELFF.

The chain links TRBV14 to TRBJ2-7; D unresolved. The germline V gene has CDR1 SGHDN and CDR2 FVKESK. The V gene lost 6 bases and the J gene lost 0 bases, with 6 bases spanning the gap. CDR3 size: 12 residues. CDR3 bases: TGTGCCAGCAGTGAGAGCTCCTACGAGCAGTACTTC. The encoded protein is CASSESSYEQYF.

The J gene is TRBJ2-1, the V gene TRBV11-2; 11 bases are a match to TRBD1. Unmatched junction bases numbered 12, after V lost 0 bases and J lost 5 bases. This CDR3 is 19 amino acids long. Germline V lookup: CDR1 SGHAT, CDR2 FQNNGV. The CDR3 here is CASSLDRTGGGSGHNEQFF. Here the CDR3 DNA reads TGTGCCAGCAGCTTAGACCGGACAGGGGGCGGTTCTGGTCACAATGAGCAGTTCTTC.

In this sample, this clone is medium-sized (0.01 to 0.1%). This chain joins TRBV6-5 and TRBJ2-4; 10 bases map to TRBD2. Losses at the gene ends were 6 bases for V and 7 bases for J; bases not matched to a gene: 9. CDR1 MNHEY and CDR2 SVGAGI come from the germline V gene. This CDR3 region has 15 residues. CDR3 sequence: CASRERGGLGNIQYF. The CDR3 bases are TGTGCCAGCAGAGAGCGGGGGGGCCTTGGTAACATTCAGTACTTC.

This chain links TRBV18 with TRBJ1-2; 12 bases align to TRBD1. This CDR3 contains 17 residues. With V trimmed by 4 bases and J by 5 bases, 11 bases remained unmatched. CDR1 and CDR2 from the germline V gene are KGHSH and LQKENI. In nucleotides, the CDR3 is TGTGCCAGCTCACGTATCCAACCGGGACAGGGGGCATATGGCTACACCTTC. This gives the protein CASSRIQPGQGAYGYTF. Full variable domain (missing parts from reference TRBV18 and TRBJ1-2): NAGVMQNPRHLVRRRGQEARLRCSPMKGHSHVYWYRQLPEEGLKFMVYLQKENIIDESGMPKERFSAEFPKEGPSILRIQQVVRGDSAAYFCASSRIQPGQGAYGYTFGSGTRLTVV.

V usage is TRBV18 and J usage is TRBJ1-4; D not certain. The CDR3 is 14 residues long. The V end lost 3 bases, the J end lost 4 bases, and 9 bases lay between the germline ends. From germline, CDR1 is KGHSH and CDR2 LQKENI. CDR3: CASSPGGDNEKLFF. The CDR3 DNA is TGTGCCAGCTCACCGGGCGGGGATAATGAAAAACTGTTTTTT.

V gene TRBV3-1 (or the pseudogene TRBV3-2) combines with J gene TRBJ2-5; D is perhaps TRBD1 (5 bases). The end of the DNA is better explained by TRBJ2-7, so the J call may be wrong. Per germline, CDR1 LGHDT and CDR2 YNNKEL (reference sequence). The CDR3 consists of 14 residues. Here the CDR3 DNA reads TGTGCCAGCAGCCAAGGCAACAGGCCCTACGAGCAGTACTTC. This gives the protein CASSQGNRPYEQYF.

The chain recombines TRBV6-2 or TRBV6-3 with TRBJ1-5; 8 nucleotides match TRBD1. Germline assignment: CDR1 MNHEY and CDR2 SVGEGT. Germline trimming cut 0 bases from V and 14 bases from J; bases unmatched to any gene: 3. The CDR3 runs 12 residues. The CDR3: CASSYSTGVKHF. The CDR3 bases are TGTGCCAGCAGTTACTCGACAGGGGTGAAGCATTTT.

Details on this clone: The junction and the germline gene differ at one end; a read error may be behind it. This chain connects TRBV7-7 to TRBJ2-2; TRBD2 is a possible D gene (5 bases). The germline CDR1 and CDR2 sequences are SSHAT and FNYEAQ (reference sequence). The CDR3 consists of 13 residues. CDR3 sequence: CASSPFEGGELFF. The CDR3 DNA sequence: TGTGCTAGCAGCCCCTTCGAGGGCGGGGAGCTGTTTTTT.

The rearrangement links TRBV18 to TRBJ1-2, with D maybe TRBD1 (5 bases). The V gene's germline CDR1 is KGHSH and CDR2 LQKENI. With 3 bases removed from V and 6 bases from J, the gap between germline ends came to 17 bases. The CDR3 length is 15 residues. DNA for the CDR3: TGTGCCAGCTCACCTTCTAAGGGGCTTTATGATGGCTACACCTTC. Translation: CASSPSKGLYDGYTF.

The chain has TRBV6-5 and TRBJ1-1; D perhaps matches TRBD1 (5 bases). V lost 2 bases and J lost 5, with 18 bases in between. This CDR3 comprises 16 residues. CDR1 and CDR2 from the germline V gene are MNHEY and SVGAGI. CDR3 nucleotide sequence: TGTGCCAGCAGTTACGACAGATCCCAGGGTGGGACTGAAGCTTTCTTT. Translation: CASSYDRSQGGTEAFF.

The V call is TRBV3-1 (or the pseudogene TRBV3-2), the J call TRBJ2-7; 10 bases line up with TRBD2. From germline, CDR1 is LGHDT and CDR2 YNNKEL (reference sequence). V lost 3 bases, J lost 5 bases, and 7 bases stayed unmatched. The CDR3 spans 15 residues. CDR3 bases: TGTGCCAGCAGCCATTCAGCGGGAGGGGGGAACGAGCAGTACTTC. Protein product: CASSHSAGGGNEQYF.

This clone was observed once. The gene calls are TRBV29-1 and TRBJ1-1, with TRBD1 matching over 7 bases. The CDR3 has 14 residues. V trimming: 6 bases; J trimming: 7 bases; junction bases outside the gene matches: 14. Germline-derived CDR1 and CDR2 are SQVTM and ANQGSEA. CDR3: CSVVGQPSMSEAFF. The DNA for the CDR3 is TGCAGCGTCGTGGGACAGCCCTCGATGAGTGAAGCTTTCTTT.